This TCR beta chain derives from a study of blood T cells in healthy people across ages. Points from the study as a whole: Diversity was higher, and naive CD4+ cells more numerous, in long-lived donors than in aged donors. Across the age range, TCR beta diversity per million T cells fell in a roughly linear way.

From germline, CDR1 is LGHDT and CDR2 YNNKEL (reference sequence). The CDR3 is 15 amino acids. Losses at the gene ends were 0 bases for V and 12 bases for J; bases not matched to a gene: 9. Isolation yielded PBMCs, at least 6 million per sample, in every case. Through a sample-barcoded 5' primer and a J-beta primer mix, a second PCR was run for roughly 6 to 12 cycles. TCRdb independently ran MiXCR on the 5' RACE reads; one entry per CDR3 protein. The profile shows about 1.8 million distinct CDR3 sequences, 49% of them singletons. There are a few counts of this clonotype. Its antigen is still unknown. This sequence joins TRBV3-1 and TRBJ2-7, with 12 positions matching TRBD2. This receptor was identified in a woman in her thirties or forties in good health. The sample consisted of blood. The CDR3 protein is CASSQDLAGGPRLYF. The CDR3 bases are TGTGCCAGCAGCCAAGATCTAGCGGGGGGGCCTCGGCTGTACTTC.